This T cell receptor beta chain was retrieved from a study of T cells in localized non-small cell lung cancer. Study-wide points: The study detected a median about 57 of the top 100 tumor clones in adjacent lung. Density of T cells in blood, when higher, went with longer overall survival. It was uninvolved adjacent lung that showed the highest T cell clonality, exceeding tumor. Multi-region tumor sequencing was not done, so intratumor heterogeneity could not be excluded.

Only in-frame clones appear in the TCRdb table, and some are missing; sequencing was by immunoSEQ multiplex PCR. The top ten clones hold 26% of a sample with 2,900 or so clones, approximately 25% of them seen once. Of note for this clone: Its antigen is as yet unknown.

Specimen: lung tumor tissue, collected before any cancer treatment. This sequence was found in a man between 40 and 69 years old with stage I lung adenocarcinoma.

The CDR3 region is CASSSDRGGETQYF. The CDR3 coding sequence is TGCGCCAGCAGCTCGGACAGGGGCGGGGAGACCCAGTACTTC. J is TRBJ2-5 and V is TRBV5-1, with TRBD1 matching 9 bases. With 3 bases clipped from V and 5 bases from J, the junction kept 5 bases outside the gene matches. This CDR3 contains 14 residues. Looked up from germline, CDR1 is SGHRS and CDR2 is YFSETQ.